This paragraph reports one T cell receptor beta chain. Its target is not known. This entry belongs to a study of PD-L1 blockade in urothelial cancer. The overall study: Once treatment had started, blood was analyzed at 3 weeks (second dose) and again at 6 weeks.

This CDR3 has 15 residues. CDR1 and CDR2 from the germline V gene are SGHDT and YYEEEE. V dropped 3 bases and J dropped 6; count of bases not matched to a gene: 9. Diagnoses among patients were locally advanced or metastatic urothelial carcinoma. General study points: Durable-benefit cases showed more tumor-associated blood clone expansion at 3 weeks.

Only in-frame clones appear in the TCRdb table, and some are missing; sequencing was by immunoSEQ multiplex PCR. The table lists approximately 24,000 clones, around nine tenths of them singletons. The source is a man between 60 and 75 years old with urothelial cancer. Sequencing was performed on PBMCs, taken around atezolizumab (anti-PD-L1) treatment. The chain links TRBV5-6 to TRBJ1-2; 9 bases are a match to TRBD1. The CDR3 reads CASSYGTGSLDGYTF. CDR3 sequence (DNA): TGTGCCAGCAGCTACGGGACAGGGAGTTTGGATGGCTACACCTTC.